This TCR beta chain appears in the sequencing data of a study of vaccination effects on CD4 cells after COVID-19. Study-wide background: After the second dose, samples were taken at median day 72. Study-level results: No early post-infection timepoints were available in the study, which also included few convalescent patients. Healthy vaccinees' vaccine-induced clones included only 1 of 255 cross-reacting with common cold coronaviruses.

Pools of viral peptides were used by the ViraFEST assay to expand antigen-specific CD4+ T cells ahead of sequencing. CD4+ T cell isolation took place after approximately ten days of culture. Two-dose BNT162b2 or mRNA-1273 vaccination was given to participants. Cultures got half-medium changes with IL-2 on days 3 and 7. Using immunoSEQ multiplex PCR, the repertoire was profiled, and TCRdb retains in-frame clones only, with some absent. The table has approximately 65,000 clones, 70% to 75% seen once. Details on this clone: Its antigen is not identified.

The specimen comprised CD4+ T cells from PBMCs cultured with HCoV-229E spike peptides, sampled after COVID-19 vaccination. This clonotype originated in a human donor who received a COVID-19 vaccine.

CDR3 in DNA: TGTGCCAGCAGTTTGGGGGGGACAGGGGGCGAGCAGTACGTC. Translated, it gives CASSLGGTGGEQYV. The chain is built from TRBV28 and TRBJ2-7; 11 positions agree with TRBD1. The CDR3 sequence is 14 residues long. Trimming cost V 3 bases and J 6 bases; bases outside gene matches: 4. Germline V gives CDR1 MDHEN, CDR2 SYDVKM.